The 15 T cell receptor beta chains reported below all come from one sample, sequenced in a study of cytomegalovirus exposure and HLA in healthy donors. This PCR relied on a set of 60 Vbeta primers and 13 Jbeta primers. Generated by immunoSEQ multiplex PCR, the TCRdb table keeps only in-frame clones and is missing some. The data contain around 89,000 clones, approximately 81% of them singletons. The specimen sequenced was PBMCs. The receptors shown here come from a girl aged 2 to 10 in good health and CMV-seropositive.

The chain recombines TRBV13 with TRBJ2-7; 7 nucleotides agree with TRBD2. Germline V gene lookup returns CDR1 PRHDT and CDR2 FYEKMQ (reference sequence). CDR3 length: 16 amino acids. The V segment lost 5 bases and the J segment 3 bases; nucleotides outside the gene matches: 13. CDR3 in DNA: TGTGCCAGCAGCCGAAGTACAGCGGGAAAACACTACGAGCAGTACTTC. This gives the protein CASSRSTAGKHYEQYF.

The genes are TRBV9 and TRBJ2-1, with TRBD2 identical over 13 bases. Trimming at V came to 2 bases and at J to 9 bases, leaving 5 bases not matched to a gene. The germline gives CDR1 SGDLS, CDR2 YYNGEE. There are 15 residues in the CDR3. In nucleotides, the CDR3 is TGTGCCAGCAGCGTCGGACTAGCGGGAGCTATTGAGCAGTTCTTC. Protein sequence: CASSVGLAGAIEQFF.

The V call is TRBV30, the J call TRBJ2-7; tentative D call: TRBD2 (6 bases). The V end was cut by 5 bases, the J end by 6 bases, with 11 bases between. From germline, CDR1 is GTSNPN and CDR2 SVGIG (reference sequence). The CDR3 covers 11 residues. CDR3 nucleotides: TGTGCCTGGGCGCAGGGAGGCGAGCAGTACTTC. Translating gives CAWAQGGEQYF.

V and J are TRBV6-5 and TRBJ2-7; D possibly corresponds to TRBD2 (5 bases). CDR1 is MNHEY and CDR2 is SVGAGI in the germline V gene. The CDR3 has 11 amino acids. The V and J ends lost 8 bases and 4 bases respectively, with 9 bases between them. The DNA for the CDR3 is TGTGCCAGCGGGGAGAATTACGAGCAGTACTTC. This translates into CASGENYEQYF.

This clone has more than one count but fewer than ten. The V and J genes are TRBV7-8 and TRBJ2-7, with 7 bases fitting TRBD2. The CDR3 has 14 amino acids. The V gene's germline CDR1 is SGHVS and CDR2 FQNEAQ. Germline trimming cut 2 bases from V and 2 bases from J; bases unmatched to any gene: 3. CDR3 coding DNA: TGTGCCAGCAGCTTATACGGGGGGACCTACGAGCAGTACTTC. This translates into CASSLYGGTYEQYF.

The CDR3 sequence is CASSLIKQGARTEAFF. The CDR3 DNA reads TGTGCCAGCAGCTTAATAAAACAGGGGGCGCGCACTGAAGCTTTCTTT. The rearrangement links TRBV7-3 to TRBJ1-1; 9 nucleotides line up with TRBD1. The CDR3 contains 16 residues. CDR1 is SGHTA, CDR2 FQGTGA, per germline. V gave up 1 base and J gave up 4 bases; unmatched junction bases: 7.

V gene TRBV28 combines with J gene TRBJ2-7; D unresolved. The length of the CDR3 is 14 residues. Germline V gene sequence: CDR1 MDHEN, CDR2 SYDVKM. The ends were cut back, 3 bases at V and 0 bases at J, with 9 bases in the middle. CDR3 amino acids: CASSFYPSSYEQYF. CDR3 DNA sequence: TGTGCCAGCAGTTTTTATCCGAGCTCCTACGAGCAGTACTTC.

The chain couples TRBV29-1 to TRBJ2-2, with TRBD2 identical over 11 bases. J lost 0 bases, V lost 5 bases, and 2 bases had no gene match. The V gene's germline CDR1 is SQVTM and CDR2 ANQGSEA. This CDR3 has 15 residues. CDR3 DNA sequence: TGCAGCGTTCTGACTAGCGGGGCGAACACCGGGGAGCTGTTTTTT. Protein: CSVLTSGANTGELFF.

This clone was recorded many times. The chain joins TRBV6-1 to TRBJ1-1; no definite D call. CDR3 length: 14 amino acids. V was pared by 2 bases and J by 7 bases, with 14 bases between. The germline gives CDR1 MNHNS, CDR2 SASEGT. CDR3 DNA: TGTGCCAGCAGTGAAAGACTAGAACTGGGTGAAGCTTTCTTT. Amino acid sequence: CASSERLELGEAFF.

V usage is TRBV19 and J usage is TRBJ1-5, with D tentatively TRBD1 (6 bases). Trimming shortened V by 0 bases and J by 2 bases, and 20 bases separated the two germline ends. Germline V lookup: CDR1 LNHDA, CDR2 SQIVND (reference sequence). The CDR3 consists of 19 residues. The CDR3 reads CASSIDGRGMIYGNQPQHF. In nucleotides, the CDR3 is TGTGCCAGTAGTATAGACGGGAGGGGGATGATTTATGGCAATCAGCCCCAGCATTTT.

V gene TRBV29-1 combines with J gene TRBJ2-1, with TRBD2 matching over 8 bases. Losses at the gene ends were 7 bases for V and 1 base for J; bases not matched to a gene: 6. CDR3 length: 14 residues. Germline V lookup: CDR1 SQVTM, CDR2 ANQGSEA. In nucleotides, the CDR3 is TGCAGCGCATATATAGCGGGGTCCTACAATGAGCAGTTCTTC. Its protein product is CSAYIAGSYNEQFF.

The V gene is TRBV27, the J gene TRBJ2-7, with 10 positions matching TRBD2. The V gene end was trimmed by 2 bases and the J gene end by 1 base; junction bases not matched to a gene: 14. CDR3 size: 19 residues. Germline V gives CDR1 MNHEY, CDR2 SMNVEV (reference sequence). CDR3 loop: CASSLLPRTLAGGSYEQYF. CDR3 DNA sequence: TGTGCCAGCAGTTTACTGCCCCGGACCTTAGCGGGAGGATCCTACGAGCAGTACTTC.

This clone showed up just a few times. The CDR3 is CASSPRDYNEQFF. The DNA for the CDR3 is TGCGCCAGCAGCCCCCGGGACTACAATGAGCAGTTCTTC. This rearrangement joins TRBV4-1 to TRBJ2-1; the D gene is possibly TRBD2 (5 bases). The length of the CDR3 is 13 residues. Trimming shortened V by 4 bases and J by 3 bases, and 7 bases separated the two germline ends. Germline values: CDR1 MGHRA, CDR2 YSYEKL.

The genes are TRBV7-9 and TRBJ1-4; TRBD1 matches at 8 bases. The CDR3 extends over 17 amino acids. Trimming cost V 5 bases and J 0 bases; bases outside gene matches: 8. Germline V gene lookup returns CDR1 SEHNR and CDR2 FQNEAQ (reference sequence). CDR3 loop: CASSDRNRGSTNEKLFF. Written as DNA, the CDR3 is TGTGCCAGCAGCGACCGAAACAGGGGGTCAACTAATGAAAAACTGTTTTTT. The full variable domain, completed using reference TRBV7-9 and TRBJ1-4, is DTGVSQNPRHKITKRGQNVTFRCDPISEHNRLYWYRQTLGQGPEFLTYFQNEAQLEKSRLLSDRFSAERPKGSFSTLEIQRTEQGDSAMYLCASSDRNRGSTNEKLFFGSGTQLSVL.

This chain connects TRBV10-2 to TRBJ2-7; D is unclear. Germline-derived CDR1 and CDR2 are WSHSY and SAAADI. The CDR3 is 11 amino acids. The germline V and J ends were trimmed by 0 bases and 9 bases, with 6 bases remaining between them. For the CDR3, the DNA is TGCGCCAGCAGTGAGTCTCTAGTGCAGTACTTC. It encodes CASSESLVQYF.